Presented here are 28 T cell receptor beta chains from one specimen sequenced in a study of early T cells in non-severe SARS-CoV-2 infection. One entry per CDR3 protein results from TCRdb running MiXCR on the 5' RACE reads. The sample consists of 60,000 to 65,000 distinct CDR3 sequences, approximately 10% of them appearing once. The sequenced material came from whole blood. These receptors all come from an adult who was a healthcare worker with PCR-confirmed SARS-CoV-2 infection or an uninfected control (not recorded which).

In the case of this clonotype: Compared with germline, one end of the junction differs, possibly owing to a read error. V usage is TRBV7-9 and J usage is TRBJ2-1; tentatively, D is TRBD1 or TRBD2 (5 bases each). The V gene's germline CDR1 is SEHNR and CDR2 FQNEAQ (reference sequence). The CDR3 length is 16 residues. The CDR3 coding sequence is TGTGCCAGCAGCGTAGCAGGGAGTAGCTCCTACAATGAGCAGTTCTTC. Residues: CASSVAGSSSYNEQFF.

This clonotype was counted between two and nine times. CDR3 DNA: TGTGCCAGCAGCTTGGCGGGATATAGCAATCAGCCCCAGCATTTT. Protein sequence: CASSLAGYSNQPQHF. V gene TRBV5-5 combines with J gene TRBJ1-5; D not resolved. The CDR3 is 15 residues long. The germline V gene has CDR1 SGHKS and CDR2 YYEKEE (reference sequence). V shed 0 bases and J shed 0 bases, with 7 bases lying between them.

The genes are TRBV10-3 and TRBJ1-6, with D hard to call. Germline V gene sequence: CDR1 ENHRY, CDR2 SYGVKD. The V end lost 0 bases, the J end lost 7 bases, and 13 bases lay between the germline ends. The CDR3 covers 16 residues. The CDR3 coding sequence is TGTGCCATCAGTGAGTCTACGAGGTTTGGAAATTCACCCCTCCACTTT. Its protein product is CAISESTRFGNSPLHF.

The chain uses TRBV6-5 and TRBJ1-1; 8 bases line up with TRBD1. Germline CDR1 MNHEY, CDR2 SVGAGI. Germline trimming cut 4 bases from V and 5 bases from J; bases unmatched to any gene: 3. The CDR3 extends over 13 amino acids. CDR3 in amino acids: CASSSTGVTEAFF. CDR3 sequence (DNA): TGTGCCAGCAGTTCGACAGGGGTGACTGAAGCTTTCTTT.

In its sample, this clonotype was seen a few times. The rearrangement links TRBV19 to TRBJ2-7, with D possibly being TRBD1 or TRBD2 (5 bases each). Germline assignment: CDR1 LNHDA and CDR2 SQIVND (reference sequence). The CDR3 consists of 14 residues. Trimming left V 9 bases short and J 4 bases short, with 19 bases between. CDR3 DNA sequence: TGTGCCAGCACCGATCCGGGACCCCCATACGAGCAGTACGTC. The encoded protein is CASTDPGPPYEQYV.

A few counts support this clonotype. The chain links TRBV12-3 or TRBV12-4 to TRBJ1-6, with D perhaps matching TRBD1 (6 bases). CDR3 size: 15 residues. V was trimmed by 7 bases and J by 10 bases, leaving 20 bases between them. For the CDR3, the DNA is TGTGCCAGCACCCCTGGTGGGGGCAAAGGATCACCCCTCCACTTT. Translation: CASTPGGGKGSPLHF.

This clonotype has at least ten counts. The J gene is TRBJ1-1, the V gene TRBV9; 7 bases line up with TRBD1. CDR3 length: 16 residues. The trim removed 4 bases at V and 0 bases at J, leaving 9 bases unmatched. Germline loops: CDR1 SGDLS, CDR2 YYNGEE. In nucleotides, the CDR3 is TGTGCCAGCAGCCAATCCAGGGGGACAGTGAACACTGAAGCTTTCTTT. The encoded protein is CASSQSRGTVNTEAFF.

This clonotype was observed a handful of times. The V gene is TRBV13, the J gene TRBJ2-3, with D unclear. Germline assignment: CDR1 PRHDT and CDR2 FYEKMQ (reference sequence). Deletions cut 5 bases from V and 2 bases from J, with 14 bases between. This CDR3 is 15 amino acids long. In nucleotides, the CDR3 is TGTGCCAGCAGCCAGGACGGACGGTACACAGATACGCAGTATTTT. Translation gives CASSQDGRYTDTQYF.

This clonotype showed up just a few times. The chain employs TRBV29-1 and TRBJ1-2; 9 bases are a match to TRBD1. Germline-derived CDR1 and CDR2 are SQVTM and ANQGSEA. The V segment lost 1 base and the J segment 6 bases; nucleotides outside the gene matches: 12. The CDR3 is 16 amino acids. The CDR3 reads CSVEGTGASFLDGYTF. In DNA form, the CDR3 reads TGCAGCGTTGAAGGGACAGGGGCGTCCTTTTTAGATGGCTACACCTTC.

This chain uses TRBV20-1 with TRBJ2-2; 7 bases agree with TRBD1. CDR3 length: 15 amino acids. Germline V gene data show CDR1 as DFQATT and CDR2 as SNEGSKA (reference sequence). Trimming at V came to 1 base and at J to 2 bases, leaving 4 bases not matched to a gene. The CDR3 DNA sequence: TGCAGTGCTAGAGCTGGGGACAGCAACACCGGGGAGCTGTTTTTT. Translated: CSARAGDSNTGELFF.

This clonotype has only a few counts. This chain links TRBV6-1 with TRBJ1-5; 8 bases agree with TRBD1. V trimming: 2 bases; J trimming: 3 bases; junction bases outside the gene matches: 6. The CDR3 covers 16 residues. Germline V lookup: CDR1 MNHNS, CDR2 SASEGT. This CDR3 reads CASSEQGALFNQPQHF. The CDR3 nucleotides are TGTGCCAGCAGTGAACAGGGGGCCCTCTTCAATCAGCCCCAGCATTTT.

V is TRBV6-5 and J is TRBJ1-2; 8 bases align to TRBD1. The junction had 11 bases not matched to a gene; V was cut back by 10 bases and J by 1 base. CDR1 is MNHEY and CDR2 is SVGAGI in the germline V gene. There are 15 residues in the CDR3. The CDR3 DNA reads TGTGCCACTAAACCCGGGACAGGCGGTAACTATGGCTACACCTTC. As protein: CATKPGTGGNYGYTF.

This clonotype was detected a few times. V is TRBV4-1 and J is TRBJ2-3; 10 bases line up with TRBD1. The CDR3 has 16 amino acids. V lost 1 base and J lost 4; bases outside the gene matches: 5. The germline gives CDR1 MGHRA, CDR2 YSYEKL. The DNA of the CDR3 is TGCGCCAGCAGCCAAGCCGGAGGGACAGGGGCAGATACGCAGTATTTT. It encodes CASSQAGGTGADTQYF.

The chain employs TRBV9 and TRBJ2-2; perhaps TRBD1 as D (5 bases). Germline loops: CDR1 SGDLS, CDR2 YYNGEE. The CDR3 extends over 14 amino acids. Trimming shortened V by 3 bases and J by 1 base, and 7 bases separated the two germline ends. CDR3 sequence: CASSAGQNTGELFF. The CDR3 DNA is TGTGCCAGCAGCGCAGGGCAGAACACCGGGGAGCTGTTTTTT. Full variable domain (missing parts from reference TRBV9 and TRBJ2-2): DSGVTQTPKHLITATGQRVTLRCSPRSGDLSVYWYQQSLDQGLQFLIQYYNGEERAKGNILERFSAQQFPDLHSELNLSSLELGDSALYFCASSAGQNTGELFFGEGSRLTVL.

This clonotype came up a few times. The rearrangement joins TRBV2 to TRBJ2-1; the D is unclear. The germline V gene has CDR1 SNHLY and CDR2 FYNNEI. The CDR3 spans 12 residues. Trimming shortened V by 3 bases and J by 11 bases, and 11 bases separated the two germline ends. The CDR3: CASSDYVGKQFF. CDR3 bases: TGTGCCAGCAGTGACTATGTTGGGAAGCAGTTCTTC.

The sample holds a few counts of this clonotype. The rearrangement links TRBV3-1 to TRBJ1-1; D is uncertain. The CDR3 consists of 13 residues. Germline V gene sequence: CDR1 LGHDT, CDR2 YNNKEL (reference sequence). V dropped 2 bases and J dropped 0 bases, with 4 bases sitting between them. The CDR3 loop reads CASSQFMNTEAFF. The CDR3, as DNA: TGTGCCAGCAGCCAATTCATGAACACTGAAGCTTTCTTT.

This clonotype has only a few counts. The chain carries TRBV11-2 and TRBJ2-1, with 7 bases lining up with TRBD2. The V and J ends lost 4 bases and 0 bases, in that order; junction bases with no gene match: 6. The CDR3 sequence is 16 residues long. Germline V lookup: CDR1 SGHAT, CDR2 FQNNGV. The CDR3 coding sequence is TGTGCCAGCAGCTCCCCCGGGACTAACTCCTACAATGAGCAGTTCTTC. Translation: CASSSPGTNSYNEQFF.

V is TRBV12-3 or TRBV12-4 and J is TRBJ2-1, with 9 bases that match TRBD1. Trimming at V came to 8 bases and at J to 5 bases, leaving 13 bases not matched to a gene. This CDR3 is 16 amino acids long. The CDR3 DNA sequence: TGTGCCAGCGGCCCAAACAGGGGGCGAAGAAACAATGAGCAGTTCTTC. Amino acids: CASGPNRGRRNNEQFF.

This clonotype was recorded at least ten times. The DNA for the CDR3 is TGTGCCAGCAACAGCCTGGGCAGGGGGCTTACAGATACGCAGTATTTT. Its translation: CASNSLGRGLTDTQYF. The chain combines TRBV28 with TRBJ2-3; TRBD1 matches at 8 bases. Looked up from germline, CDR1 is MDHEN and CDR2 is SYDVKM. This CDR3 has 16 amino acids. Trimming cost V 7 bases and J 3 bases; bases outside gene matches: 12.

This clonotype was picked up many times. The chain employs TRBV10-3 and TRBJ2-3; D may be TRBD1 (6 bases). Germline V gene sequence: CDR1 ENHRY, CDR2 SYGVKD. V was shortened by 7 bases and J by 3 bases, with 14 bases between the two germline ends. There are 14 residues in the CDR3. The CDR3 DNA sequence: TGTGCCATCATGACAGGCCAAAGTACAGATACGCAGTATTTT. Translation: CAIMTGQSTDTQYF.

This clonotype was seen a few times. V and J are TRBV20-1 and TRBJ2-1; TRBD2 matches 8 bases. CDR1 is DFQATT and CDR2 is SNEGSKA in the germline V gene (reference sequence). This CDR3 spans 15 amino acids. V lost 1 base and J lost 4; bases outside the gene matches: 6. CDR3 amino acids: CSARAQGGGYNEQFF. The DNA for the CDR3 is TGCAGTGCTAGAGCCCAGGGCGGGGGGTACAATGAGCAGTTCTTC.

This clonotype was seen a few times. The V call is TRBV7-6, the J call TRBJ2-2; TRBD1 might be the D (6 bases). V lost 4 bases, J lost 5 bases, and 20 bases lay in between. CDR1 is SGHVS, CDR2 FNYEAQ, per germline. This CDR3 has 17 amino acids. CDR3 amino acids: CASSSTGTGQRTGELFF. CDR3 in DNA: TGTGCCAGCAGCTCGACAGGTACAGGGCAACGGACCGGGGAGCTGTTTTTT.

With respect to this clonotype: Given a much more abundant clone one base away, this may be a read error. The J gene is TRBJ2-5, the V gene TRBV20-1, with D maybe TRBD1 (7 bases). Germline CDR1 DFQATT, CDR2 SNEGSKA (reference sequence). Trimming cost V 5 bases and J 4 bases, with 26 bases left between them. This CDR3 contains 17 residues. DNA for the CDR3: TGCAGTGCTTTTCAGGGGGGCTTGATCAGAGGGGTAGAGACCCAGTACTTC. It translates to CSAFQGGLIRGVETQYF.

The rearrangement joins TRBV5-1 to TRBJ2-1; tentative D call: TRBD2 (5 bases). Per the germline V gene, CDR1 is SGHRS and CDR2 is YFSETQ. This CDR3 has 14 amino acids. Trimming pared 0 bases from V and 7 bases from J, leaving 11 bases between. The CDR3 protein is CASSLGPTGNEQFF. The CDR3 region has the DNA TGCGCCAGCAGCTTGGGACCTACGGGAAATGAGCAGTTCTTC.

This clonotype was seen ten or more times. This chain joins TRBV10-2 and TRBJ1-1; D may be TRBD1 (5 bases). CDR1 and CDR2 (germline): WSHSY, SAAADI. Trimming left V 8 bases short and J 4 bases short, with 35 bases between. CDR3 length: 20 amino acids. The chain's CDR3 is CASGEARKGRYKVESTEAFF. The CDR3 DNA follows: TGCGCCAGCGGGGAGGCTAGGAAGGGGAGATATAAGGTAGAGAGCACTGAAGCTTTCTTT.

There are many counts of this clonotype. This chain uses TRBV5-6 with TRBJ2-1, with D possibly matching TRBD1 (6 bases). Deletions cut 0 bases from V and 3 bases from J, with 19 bases between. The CDR3 has 18 amino acids. Germline V CDR1 and CDR2: SGHDT, YYEEEE. Here the CDR3 DNA reads TGTGCCAGCAGCTTGGGATTGACTCAGGGGTCTCGCTACAATGAGCAGTTCTTC. It specifies CASSLGLTQGSRYNEQFF.

This clonotype appeared a few times. The chain is built from TRBV30 and TRBJ2-2, with TRBD1 as a possible D gene (6 bases). Trimming cost V 4 bases and J 2 bases, with 11 bases left between them. Germline assignment: CDR1 GTSNPN and CDR2 SVGIG (reference sequence). This CDR3 has 14 residues. CDR3 sequence (DNA): TGTGCCTGGACCTGGACAGTAAACACCGGGGAGCTGTTTTTT. It specifies CAWTWTVNTGELFF. Using reference TRBV30 and TRBJ2-2 for the parts outside the CDR3, the full variable domain is SQTIHQWPATLVQPVGSPLSLECTVEGTSNPNLYWYRQAAGRGLQLLFYSVGIGQISSEVPQNLSASRPQDRQFILSSKKLLLSDSGFYLCAWTWTVNTGELFFGEGSRLTVL.

This chain uses TRBV30 with TRBJ2-1, with TRBD2 as a possible D gene (6 bases). V was pared by 2 bases and J by 5 bases, with 16 bases between. CDR1 is GTSNPN, CDR2 SVGIG, per germline (reference sequence). The CDR3 is 15 amino acids. In nucleotides, the CDR3 is TGTGCCTGGAGTCCGGGGCTCTGGGAGGACAATGAGCAGTTCTTC. Translation gives CAWSPGLWEDNEQFF. Full variable domain (rest looked up from reference TRBV30 and TRBJ2-1): SQTIHQWPATLVQPVGSPLSLECTVEGTSNPNLYWYRQAAGRGLQLLFYSVGIGQISSEVPQNLSASRPQDRQFILSSKKLLLSDSGFYLCAWSPGLWEDNEQFFGPGTRLTVL.